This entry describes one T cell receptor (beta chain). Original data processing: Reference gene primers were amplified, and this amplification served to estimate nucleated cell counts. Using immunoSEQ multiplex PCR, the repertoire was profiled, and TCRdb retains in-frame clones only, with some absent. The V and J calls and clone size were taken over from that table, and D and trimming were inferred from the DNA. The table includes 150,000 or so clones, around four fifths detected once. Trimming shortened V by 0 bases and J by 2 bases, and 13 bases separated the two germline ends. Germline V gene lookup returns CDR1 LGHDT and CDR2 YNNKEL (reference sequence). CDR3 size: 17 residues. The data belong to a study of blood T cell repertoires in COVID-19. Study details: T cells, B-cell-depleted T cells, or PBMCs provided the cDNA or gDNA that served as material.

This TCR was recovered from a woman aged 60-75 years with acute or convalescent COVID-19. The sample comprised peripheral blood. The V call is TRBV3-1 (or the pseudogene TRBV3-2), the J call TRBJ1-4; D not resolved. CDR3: CASSQDIFSATNEKLFF. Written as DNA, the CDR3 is TGTGCCAGCAGCCAAGATATTTTCAGCGCGACTAATGAAAAACTGTTTTTT.